The following is a TCR beta chain sequence with its context. Trimming cost V 0 bases and J 6 bases, with 18 bases left between them. Germline assignment: CDR1 MNHEY and CDR2 SMNVEV (reference sequence). This CDR3 spans 17 amino acids. PCR was performed a second time for about 7 to 11 cycles using a sample-barcoded 5' primer and a J-beta primer mix. From the 5' RACE reads, TCRdb called clonotypes with MiXCR, one entry per CDR3 protein. The top ten clones hold approximately 2.1% of a sample with about 1.8 million distinct CDR3 sequences, 49% of them seen once. This specimen belongs to a study of blood T cells in healthy people across ages.

The material sequenced was blood. The sequence was collected from a woman aged 35 to 49 in good health. The chain couples TRBV27 to TRBJ2-4; D perhaps matches TRBD2 (5 bases). The CDR3 DNA sequence: TGTGCCAGCAGTTTATCGGGATTAGGCGGGTGGGGAAACATTCAGTACTTC. It translates to CASSLSGLGGWGNIQYF.